This T cell receptor (beta chain) derives from a study of T-cell reconstitution after alpha-beta-depleted transplantation in children. Of note for this clonotype: The junction differs from germline at one of its ends, possibly a read error.

Unique molecular identifiers tagged the TCRbeta library. TCRdb re-called the PCR reads with MiXCR, one entry per CDR3 protein. Altogether more than 450,000 distinct CDR3 sequences are present, about 17% being singletons, with the ten largest covering 2.5% to 3.5%. The germline V gene encodes CDR1 SGHRS and CDR2 YFSETQ. This CDR3 is built from 16 residues. V usage is TRBV5-1 and J usage is TRBJ2-6, with 13 nucleotides matching TRBD2. This material consisted of PBMCs from the stem cell graft donor, taken from the stem cell graft. The TCR was taken from a human donor who donated a stem cell graft to a child with acute lymphoblastic leukemia. CDR3 loop: CASSPGRTSGGNVLTF. DNA for the CDR3: TGCGCCAGCAGCCCGGGACGGACTAGCGGGGGCAACGTCCTGACTTTC.